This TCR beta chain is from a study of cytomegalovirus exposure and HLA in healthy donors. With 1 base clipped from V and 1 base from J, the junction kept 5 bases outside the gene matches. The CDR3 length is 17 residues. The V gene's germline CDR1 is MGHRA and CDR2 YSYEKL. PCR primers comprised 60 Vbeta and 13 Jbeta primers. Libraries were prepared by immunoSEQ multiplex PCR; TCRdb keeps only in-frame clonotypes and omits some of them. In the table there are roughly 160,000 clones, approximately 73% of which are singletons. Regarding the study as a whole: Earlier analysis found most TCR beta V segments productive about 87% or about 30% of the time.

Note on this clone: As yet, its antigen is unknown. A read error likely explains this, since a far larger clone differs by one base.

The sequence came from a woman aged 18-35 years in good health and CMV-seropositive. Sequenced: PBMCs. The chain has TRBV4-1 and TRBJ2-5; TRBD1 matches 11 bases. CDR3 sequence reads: CASSQGGTGGVQETQYF. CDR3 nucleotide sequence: TGCGCCAGCAGCCAAGGGGGGACAGGGGGAGTCCAAGAGACCCAGTACTTC.